This T cell receptor (beta chain) was documented in a study of PD-1 blockade in mismatch repair-deficient tumors. Study summary: Enrolled about 2013-2016, patients had progressing, pretreated mismatch repair-deficient cancers of 12 to 13 types.

This CDR3 contains 16 residues. The trim removed 2 bases at V and 0 bases at J, leaving 3 bases unmatched. Germline values: CDR1 MNHNY, CDR2 SVGAGI (reference sequence). Regarding the study as a whole: Tumor-resident clones, often undetectable pretreatment in blood, expanded then contracted after pembrolizumab.

Notes on this clone: Its matching antigen is unknown.

TCRdb's copy holds only in-frame clones and misses some; the assay was immunoSEQ multiplex PCR. Here the sample spans roughly 50,000 clones, about 84% being singletons. The V gene is TRBV6-6, the J gene TRBJ2-1, with 8 positions matching TRBD2. The TCR originated in an adult with mismatch repair-deficient cancer. The sample here was peripheral blood, taken less than 21 weeks after starting pembrolizumab. The CDR3 reads CASSYGLAGSYNEQFF. Here the CDR3 DNA reads TGTGCCAGCAGTTACGGACTAGCAGGCTCCTACAATGAGCAGTTCTTC.